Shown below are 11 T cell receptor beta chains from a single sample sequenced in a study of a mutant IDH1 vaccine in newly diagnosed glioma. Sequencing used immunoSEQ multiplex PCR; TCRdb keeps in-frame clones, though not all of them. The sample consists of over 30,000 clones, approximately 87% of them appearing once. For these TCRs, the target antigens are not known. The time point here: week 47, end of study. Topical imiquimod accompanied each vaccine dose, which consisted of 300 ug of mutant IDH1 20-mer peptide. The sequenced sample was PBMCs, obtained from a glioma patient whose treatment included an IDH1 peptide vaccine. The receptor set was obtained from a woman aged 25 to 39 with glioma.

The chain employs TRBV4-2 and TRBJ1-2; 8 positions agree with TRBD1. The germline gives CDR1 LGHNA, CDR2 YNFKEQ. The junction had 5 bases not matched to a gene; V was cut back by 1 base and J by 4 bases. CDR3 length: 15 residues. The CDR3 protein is CASSQAAGQAYGYTF. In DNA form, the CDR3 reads TGTGCCAGCAGCCAAGCCGCGGGACAGGCCTATGGCTACACCTTC.

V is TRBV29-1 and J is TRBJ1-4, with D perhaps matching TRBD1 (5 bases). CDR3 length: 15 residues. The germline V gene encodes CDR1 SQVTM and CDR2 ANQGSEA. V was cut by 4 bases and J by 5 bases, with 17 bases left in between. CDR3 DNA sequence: TGCAGCGTTGGGGGCCAGTCCTCGCCGAATGAAAAACTGTTTTTT. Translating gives CSVGGQSSPNEKLFF. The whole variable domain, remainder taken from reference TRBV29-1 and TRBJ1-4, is SAVISQKPSRDICQRGTSLTIQCQVDSQVTMMFWYRQQPGQSLTLIATANQGSEATYESGFVIDKFPISRPNLTFSTLTVSNMSPEDSSIYLCSVGGQSSPNEKLFFGSGTQLSVL.

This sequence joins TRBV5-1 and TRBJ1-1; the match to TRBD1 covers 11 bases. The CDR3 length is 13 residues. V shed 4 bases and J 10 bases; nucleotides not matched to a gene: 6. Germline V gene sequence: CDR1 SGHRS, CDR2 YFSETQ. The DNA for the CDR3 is TGCGCCAGCAGCCTGGGGACAGGGGGGTTAGCTTTCTTT. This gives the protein CASSLGTGGLAFF.

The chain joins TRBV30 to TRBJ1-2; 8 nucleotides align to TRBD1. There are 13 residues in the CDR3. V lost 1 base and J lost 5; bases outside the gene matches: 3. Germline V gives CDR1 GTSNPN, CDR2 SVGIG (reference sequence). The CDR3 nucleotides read TGTGCCTGGAGTGGGGACAGGCGTTATGGCTACACCTTC. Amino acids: CAWSGDRRYGYTF.

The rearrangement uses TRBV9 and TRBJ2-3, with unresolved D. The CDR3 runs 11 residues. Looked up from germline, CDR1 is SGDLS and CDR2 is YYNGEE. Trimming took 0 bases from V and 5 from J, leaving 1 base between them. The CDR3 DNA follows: TGTGCCAGCAGCGTAGGAGATACGCAGTATTTT. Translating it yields CASSVGDTQYF.

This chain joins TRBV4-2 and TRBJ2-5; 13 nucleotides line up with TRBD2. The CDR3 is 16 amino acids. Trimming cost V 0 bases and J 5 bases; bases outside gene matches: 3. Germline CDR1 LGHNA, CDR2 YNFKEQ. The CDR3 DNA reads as TGTGCCAGCAGCCAAGAACTAGCGGGGGGGCTGGAGACCCAGTACTTC. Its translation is CASSQELAGGLETQYF.

CDR3 in amino acids: CASSQAPGSYEQYF. In nucleotides, the CDR3 is TGCGCCAGCAGCCAGGCCCCGGGGTCCTACGAGCAGTACTTC. The chain has TRBV4-1 and TRBJ2-7, with TRBD2 as a possible D gene (5 bases). Germline lookup yields CDR1 MGHRA and CDR2 YSYEKL. CDR3 length: 14 amino acids. Trimming took 3 bases from V and 1 from J, leaving 10 bases between them.

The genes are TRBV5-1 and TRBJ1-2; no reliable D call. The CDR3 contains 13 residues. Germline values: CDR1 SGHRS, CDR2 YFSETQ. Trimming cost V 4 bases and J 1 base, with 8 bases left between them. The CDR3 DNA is TGCGCCAGCAGCCCCCGGGGTAACTATGGCTACACCTTC. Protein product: CASSPRGNYGYTF.

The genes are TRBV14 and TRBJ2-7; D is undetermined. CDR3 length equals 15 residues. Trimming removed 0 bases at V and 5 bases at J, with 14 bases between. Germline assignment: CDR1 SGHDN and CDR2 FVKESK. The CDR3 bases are TGTGCCAGCAGCCAAGATATCGGCCTACCCCACGAGCAGTACTTC. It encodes CASSQDIGLPHEQYF.

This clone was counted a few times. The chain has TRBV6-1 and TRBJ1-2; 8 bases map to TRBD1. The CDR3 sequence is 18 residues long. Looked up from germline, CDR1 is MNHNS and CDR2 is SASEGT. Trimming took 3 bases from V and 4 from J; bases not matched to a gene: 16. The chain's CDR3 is CASSEGAPLGQGVYGYTF. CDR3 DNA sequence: TGTGCCAGCAGTGAGGGGGCGCCTCTCGGACAGGGTGTCTATGGCTACACCTTC.

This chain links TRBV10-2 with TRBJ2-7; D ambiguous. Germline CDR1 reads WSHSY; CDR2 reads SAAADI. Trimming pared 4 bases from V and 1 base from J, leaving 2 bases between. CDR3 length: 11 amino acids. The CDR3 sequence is CASSVSYEQYF. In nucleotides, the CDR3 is TGCGCCAGCAGTGTTTCCTACGAGCAGTACTTC.